Below are 27 T cell receptor beta chains sequenced from a single sample in a study of a mutant IDH1 vaccine in newly diagnosed glioma. The data were produced by immunoSEQ multiplex PCR, yet TCRdb's version contains in-frame clones alone and is incomplete. Among approximately 82,000 clones, 85% to 90% were seen once, and the ten largest hold 0.77%. Time point meaning: week 23, last vaccination. Alongside topical imiquimod, each dose of vaccine comprised 300 ug of mutant IDH1 20-mer peptide. For these receptors, no antigen is known. Here the sequenced sample was PBMCs, taken from a glioma patient whose treatment included an IDH1 peptide vaccine. The receptors originated from a woman aged 45-60 years with glioma.

As concerns this clone: Other DNA sequences of this sample code for an identical CDR3. Here the CDR3 reads CASSQDLGPTYEQYF. The CDR3 DNA follows: TGCGCCAGCAGCCAGGATCTTGGCCCCACCTACGAGCAGTACTTC. This chain joins TRBV4-1 and TRBJ2-7; no firm D call. The germline V gene has CDR1 MGHRA and CDR2 YSYEKL. Trimming pared 3 bases from V and 2 bases from J, leaving 14 bases between. CDR3 length equals 15 residues.

As for this clone: One junction end does not reproduce the germline sequence, and a read error may be involved. The V gene is TRBV7-7, the J gene TRBJ2-2; D is perhaps TRBD2 (5 bases). CDR3 size: 15 residues. Germline values: CDR1 SSHAT, CDR2 FNYEAQ (reference sequence). The CDR3 is CASSARAGTAGELFF. DNA of the CDR3: TGTGCTAGCAGCGCTCGGGCGGGTACCGCCGGGGAGCTGTTTTTT.

V and J are TRBV7-8 and TRBJ2-6; D not resolved. The germline V gene has CDR1 SGHVS and CDR2 FQNEAQ. The CDR3 is 16 amino acids. Trimming stripped 0 bases from V and 3 bases from J, with 9 bases between. The CDR3 reads CASSLAAPVGANVLTF. The CDR3 bases are TGTGCCAGCAGCTTAGCAGCTCCGGTTGGGGCCAACGTCCTGACTTTC.

J is TRBJ2-7 and V is TRBV7-9; D not resolved. The CDR3 sequence is 12 residues long. V dropped 5 bases and J dropped 3 bases, with 8 bases sitting between them. Per germline, CDR1 SEHNR and CDR2 FQNEAQ (reference sequence). In DNA, the CDR3 is TGTGCCAGCAGCCCGGACCTCTACGAGCAGTACTTC. The encoded protein is CASSPDLYEQYF.

The chain has TRBV2 and TRBJ2-7, with TRBD2 matching 8 bases. The CDR3 length is 14 residues. Germline loops: CDR1 SNHLY, CDR2 FYNNEI. V lost 10 bases and J lost 1; bases outside the gene matches: 9. In DNA form, the CDR3 reads TGTGCCACCAAACCCACTAGCGGTTCCTACGAGCAGTACTTC. Its protein product is CATKPTSGSYEQYF. The full variable domain, completed using reference TRBV2 and TRBJ2-7, is EPEVTQTPSHQVTQMGQEVILRCVPISNHLYFYWYRQILGQKVEFLVSFYNNEISEKSEIFDDQFSVERPDGSNFTLKIRSTKLEDSAMYFCATKPTSGSYEQYFGPGTRLTVT.

The genes are TRBV29-1 and TRBJ1-2, with 7 bases that match TRBD1. V lost 3 bases and J lost 8; bases outside the gene matches: 6. The CDR3 is made up of 12 amino acids. Germline loops: CDR1 SQVTM, CDR2 ANQGSEA. For the CDR3, the DNA is TGCAGCGTTGAGGGGCAAGGGGGCGGCTACACCTTC. This sequence encodes CSVEGQGGGYTF.

V is TRBV19 and J is TRBJ2-7, with a possible D match to TRBD2 (6 bases). The length of the CDR3 is 14 residues. The ends were cut back, 4 bases at V and 6 bases at J, with 16 bases in the middle. CDR1 LNHDA and CDR2 SQIVND come from the germline V gene (reference sequence). CDR3 sequence reads: CASSTGLRPSEQYF. The DNA of the CDR3 is TGTGCCAGTAGTACGGGACTCCGGCCCTCCGAGCAGTACTTC.

A single count supports this clone. The V gene is TRBV13, the J gene TRBJ2-3, with D tentatively TRBD1 (6 bases). The CDR3 totals 15 residues. V lost 4 bases, J lost 2 bases, and 13 bases lay in between. The germline CDR1 and CDR2 sequences are PRHDT and FYEKMQ (reference sequence). CDR3 sequence reads: CASSWDTELTDTQYF. The CDR3 DNA reads as TGTGCCAGCAGCTGGGACACCGAACTCACAGATACGCAGTATTTT.

The chain recombines TRBV27 with TRBJ2-5; TRBD2 matches at 9 bases. The CDR3 contains 14 residues. After removal of 3 bases from V and 5 bases from J, the junction contained 4 bases not matched to a gene. The germline gives CDR1 MNHEY, CDR2 SMNVEV (reference sequence). In nucleotides, the CDR3 is TGTGCCAGCAGTTTGGGCGGGAGGGGTGAGACCCAGTACTTC. This codes for CASSLGGRGETQYF.

Worth noting for this clone: This CDR3 is also generated by other DNA sequences in the sample. This chain links TRBV5-1 with TRBJ2-1, with D possibly TRBD2 on 6 matching bases. Germline V gene data show CDR1 as SGHRS and CDR2 as YFSETQ. The CDR3 is made up of 17 amino acids. Deletions cut 4 bases from V and 5 bases from J, with 22 bases between. CDR3 nucleotides: TGCGCCAGCAGCACACGACAGACTAGTCCCCCTGACAATGAGCAGTTCTTC. This translates into CASSTRQTSPPDNEQFF.

The V gene is TRBV5-8, the J gene TRBJ2-7; D gene ambiguous. The CDR3 totals 13 residues. CDR1 and CDR2 (germline): SGHTS, YDEGEE. Trimming left V 1 base short and J 0 bases short, with 5 bases between. CDR3: CASSLQPSYEQYF. Here the CDR3 DNA reads TGTGCCAGCAGCTTGCAGCCCTCCTACGAGCAGTACTTC. Combining the CDR3 with reference TRBV5-8 and TRBJ2-7 gives the whole variable domain EAGVTQSPTHLIKTRGQQATLRCSPISGHTSVYWYQQALGLGLQFLLWYDEGEERNRGNFPPRFSGRQFPNYSSELNVNALELEDSALYLCASSLQPSYEQYFGPGTRLTVT.

This chain joins TRBV27 and TRBJ2-7, with no clear D. Trimming removed 6 bases at V and 6 bases at J, with 9 bases between. The germline V gene has CDR1 MNHEY and CDR2 SMNVEV (reference sequence). CDR3 size: 11 residues. Written as DNA, the CDR3 is TGTGCCAGCAGGTTACATTCCGAGCAGTACTTC. It yields the protein CASRLHSEQYF.

V gene TRBV28 combines with J gene TRBJ2-7; D possibly matches TRBD1 or TRBD2 (6 bases each). Germline V gene sequence: CDR1 MDHEN, CDR2 SYDVKM. V shed 6 bases and J shed 2 bases, with 14 bases lying between them. There are 14 residues in the CDR3. The CDR3 DNA follows: TGTGCCAGCAGAATGGGGGGCGGAACCTACGAGCAGTACTTC. Residues: CASRMGGGTYEQYF. Combining the CDR3 with reference TRBV28 and TRBJ2-7 gives the whole variable domain DVKVTQSSRYLVKRTGEKVFLECVQDMDHENMFWYRQDPGLGLRLIYFSYDVKMKEKGDIPEGYSVSREKKERFSLILESASTNQTSMYLCASRMGGGTYEQYFGPGTRLTVT.

CDR3 region: CASSLSKAPGGTQYF. The CDR3 bases are TGTGCCAGCAGTTTATCGAAGGCTCCGGGGGGGACCCAGTACTTC. The rearrangement joins TRBV27 to TRBJ2-5, with 7 bases identical to TRBD2. The CDR3 consists of 15 residues. The germline CDR1 and CDR2 sequences are MNHEY and SMNVEV (reference sequence). Trimming took 0 bases from V and 7 from J; bases not matched to a gene: 8.

V and J are TRBV5-1 and TRBJ2-2, with TRBD2 matching over 9 bases. The junction had 8 bases not matched to a gene; V was cut back by 5 bases and J by 3 bases. The CDR3 spans 16 residues. Germline V gene sequence: CDR1 SGHRS, CDR2 YFSETQ. The CDR3 bases are TGCGCCAGCAGTTACCGACTAGCGGTTTACACCGGGGAGCTGTTTTTT. Translation gives CASSYRLAVYTGELFF.

This chain connects TRBV7-3 to TRBJ2-7; no clear D. CDR1 is SGHTA, CDR2 FQGTGA, per germline. The CDR3 length is 12 residues. Trimming removed 4 bases at V and 6 bases at J, with 10 bases between. The CDR3 protein is CASSSWSGEQYF. The CDR3 DNA is TGTGCCAGCAGCTCCTGGTCTGGCGAGCAGTACTTC. Full variable domain (remainder filled in from reference TRBV7-3 and TRBJ2-7): GAGVSQTPSNKVTEKGKYVELRCDPISGHTALYWYRQSLGQGPEFLIYFQGTGAADDSGLPNDRFFAVRPEGSVSTLKIQRTERGDSAVYLCASSSWSGEQYFGPGTRLTVT.

The chain joins TRBV29-1 to TRBJ2-1; tentative D call: TRBD2 (6 bases). The CDR3 contains 13 residues. CDR1 SQVTM and CDR2 ANQGSEA come from the germline V gene. Trimming removed 0 bases from V and 4 bases from J, with 7 bases in between. The CDR3: CSVEEDYYNEQFF. DNA of the CDR3: TGCAGCGTTGAAGAGGACTATTACAATGAGCAGTTCTTC.

The rearrangement joins TRBV11-2 to TRBJ1-4, with D possibly being TRBD1 (5 bases). Per germline, CDR1 SGHAT and CDR2 FQNNGV. The V end lost 2 bases, the J end lost 6 bases, and 13 bases lay between the germline ends. The length of the CDR3 is 15 residues. The chain's CDR3 is CASSLSGRPDEKLFF. The CDR3 DNA is TGTGCCAGCAGCTTATCGGGGCGCCCGGATGAAAAACTGTTTTTT. Looking up the rest from reference TRBV11-2 and TRBJ1-4 gives the full variable domain: EAGVAQSPRYKIIEKRQSVAFWCNPISGHATLYWYQQILGQGPKLLIQFQNNGVVDDSQLPKDRFSAERLKGVDSTLKIQPAKLEDSAVYLCASSLSGRPDEKLFFGSGTQLSVL.

This rearrangement joins TRBV5-1 to TRBJ2-7; 7 bases are shared with TRBD1. Germline V gene sequence: CDR1 SGHRS, CDR2 YFSETQ. This CDR3 spans 14 amino acids. V gave up 3 bases and J gave up 5 bases; unmatched junction bases: 8. The DNA of the CDR3 is TGCGCCAGCAGCTCGAGCCTACAGGGGAACGAGCAGTACTTC. It is translated as CASSSSLQGNEQYF.

V and J are TRBV5-1 and TRBJ2-1; 12 bases are a match to TRBD2. The CDR3 has 15 amino acids. Losses at the gene ends were 2 bases for V and 9 bases for J; bases not matched to a gene: 6. The germline V gene has CDR1 SGHRS and CDR2 YFSETQ. CDR3 amino acids: CASSFGLAGNSEQFF. The CDR3 coding sequence is TGCGCCAGCAGCTTCGGACTAGCGGGAAATAGTGAGCAGTTCTTC.

The chain joins TRBV2 to TRBJ1-2, with D possibly being TRBD1 (6 bases). This CDR3 comprises 14 residues. V was shortened by 0 bases and J by 5 bases, with 10 bases between the two germline ends. Germline CDR1 and CDR2: SNHLY and FYNNEI. As DNA, the CDR3 is TGTGCCAGCAGTGAAGCGGGGGGGCAATATGGCTACACCTTC. Protein sequence: CASSEAGGQYGYTF.

The rearrangement joins TRBV28 to TRBJ1-1, with D hard to call. The germline V gene encodes CDR1 MDHEN and CDR2 SYDVKM. With 5 bases removed from V and 10 bases from J, the gap between germline ends came to 17 bases. The CDR3 loop spans 13 amino acids. The CDR3 DNA is TGTGCCAGCAGTCCCCCCGGACCTTCGGGAGCTTTCTTT. Its protein is CASSPPGPSGAFF.

The rearrangement uses TRBV27 and TRBJ2-2; 7 bases are a match to TRBD2. This CDR3 comprises 16 residues. Germline CDR1 and CDR2: MNHEY and SMNVEV (reference sequence). Trimming took 1 base from V and 5 from J; bases not matched to a gene: 7. This CDR3 is CASSLYGGSQTGELFF. In DNA form, the CDR3 reads TGTGCCAGCAGTTTATACGGCGGGAGTCAGACCGGGGAGCTGTTTTTT.

The chain combines TRBV7-6 with TRBJ1-3, with D uncertain. Germline V gives CDR1 SGHVS, CDR2 FNYEAQ. V lost 5 bases and J lost 2, with 16 bases in between. This CDR3 is built from 16 residues. CDR3 in DNA: TGTGCCAGCAGCCGACAACCCGGGGAGACTGGAAACACCATATATTTT. This sequence encodes CASSRQPGETGNTIYF.

The rearrangement joins TRBV28 to TRBJ2-1; D is unresolved. Deletions cut 6 bases from V and 2 bases from J, with 11 bases between. CDR1 MDHEN and CDR2 SYDVKM come from the germline V gene. The CDR3 has 14 amino acids. The CDR3 is CASSYKTPYNEQFF. DNA for the CDR3: TGTGCCAGCAGCTACAAAACCCCCTACAATGAGCAGTTCTTC.

The chain joins TRBV6-4 to TRBJ2-2; D is possibly TRBD2 (5 bases). V was clipped by 11 bases and J by 3 bases, with 10 bases between them. The CDR3 runs to 12 residues. CDR1 and CDR2 (germline): MRHNA, SNTAGT. The CDR3 loop is CADLRDTGELFF. The CDR3 bases are TGTGCCGACCTGAGGGACACCGGGGAGCTGTTTTTT.

The chain joins TRBV2 to TRBJ1-1; unclear D gene. The germline V and J ends were trimmed by 1 base and 8 bases, with 8 bases remaining between them. Per germline, CDR1 SNHLY and CDR2 FYNNEI. This CDR3 region has 12 residues. The DNA for the CDR3 is TGTGCCAGCAGTGAAGAAGGAGCAGAAGCTTTCTTT. The encoded protein is CASSEEGAEAFF.